This TCR beta chain derives from a study of OX40 agonist ivuxolimab in advanced cancers. Points from the study as a whole: Expanded clones tended on average to be more numerous among CD8+ T cells than CD4+.

Produced via immunoSEQ multiplex PCR; TCRdb's table is partial and in-frame only. The sample holds 75,000 to 80,000 clones, under 90% seen once. Points on this clone: Its antigen is not identified.

Germline loops: CDR1 SGHNT, CDR2 YYREEE (reference sequence). The length of the CDR3 is 13 residues. Trimming removed 4 bases at V and 3 bases at J, with 11 bases between. The specimen was CD4+ or CD8+ T cells sorted from blood, collected in a trial of the OX40 agonist ivuxolimab. This sequence joins TRBV5-4 and TRBJ2-7; TRBD2 might be the D (5 bases). The sequence came from an adult with an advanced solid tumor such as melanoma, head and neck, liver or kidney cancer. The CDR3 spells CASSPGVRYEQYF. The CDR3 DNA reads as TGTGCCAGCAGCCCCGGGGTCCGCTACGAGCAGTACTTC.